A few counts support the clone carrying this T cell receptor beta chain. Its matching antigen is unknown. The table came from immunoSEQ multiplex PCR; TCRdb's copy has only in-frame clones and leaves some out. The sample has about 160,000 clones, more than 65% seen once; the top ten hold roughly 1.9%. This record comes from a study of cytotoxic CD8 clonotypes in ibrutinib-treated CLL. Study-wide results and limits: In sustained-remission versus progressing patients, sampling times differed. Public clonotypes, an uncommon group, contracted or remained stable on treatment. Exceeding age-matched healthy donors, baseline clonality also tracked the counts of circulating CD8+ T cells. Clonality rose at ibrutinib response and fell back toward baseline at progression.

Germline assignment: CDR1 SEHNR and CDR2 FQNEAQ (reference sequence). The CDR3 has 14 amino acids. V was cut by 5 bases and J by 8 bases, with 18 bases left in between. This TCR derives from a human donor with chronic lymphocytic leukemia. V is TRBV7-9 and J is TRBJ1-2; tentative D call: TRBD1 (6 bases). Sequencing was performed on PBMCs, taken after 12 months of ibrutinib treatment. The DNA of the CDR3 is TGTGCCAGCAGCCCCACAGGGACTGCTTTCGGCTACACCTTC. This codes for CASSPTGTAFGYTF.